These 3 T cell receptor beta chains share one sample of origin, sequenced in a study of T-cell memory formation after mild COVID-19 (dated by TCRdb to the early 2020s). Receptor libraries were prepared by 5' RACE. Data came from an Illumina NovaSeq 6000. TCRdb reworked the public reads: Q25 trimming with fastp, MiXCR clone assembly, productive beta chains retained. Each record represents a unique CDR3 protein, reported with the most common genes and DNA among its rows. The sample table contains about 440,000 distinct CDR3 sequences; only one count was recorded for 20% of them. The ten top clones hold roughly 8.4% of the sample. Sample: PBMCs or a T cell subset sorted from them (not recorded which). The receptors were gathered from an adult woman who had mild COVID-19 (a few samples of this study predate the infection). The sample titles of this study are shuffled in the database, so cell type and time point are left out; the donor was told from shared clones.

The J gene is TRBJ2-7, the V gene TRBV24-1; D unclear. The germline gives CDR1 KGHDR, CDR2 SFDVKD. The CDR3 runs to 15 residues. V lost 2 bases and J 2 bases, leaving 12 bases between the germline ends. The chain's CDR3 is CATSDSGIGTYEQYF. The CDR3, as DNA: TGTGCCACCAGTGATTCGGGCATTGGCACCTACGAGCAGTACTTC.

This clonotype was detected many times. The V and J genes are TRBV30 and TRBJ1-5; D not resolved. CDR1 and CDR2 from the germline V gene are GTSNPN and SVGIG (reference sequence). The V and J ends lost 2 bases and 0 bases respectively, with 5 bases between them. The CDR3 runs to 13 residues. This CDR3 is CAWSSGSNQPQHF. DNA for the CDR3: TGTGCCTGGAGTAGTGGTAGCAATCAGCCCCAGCATTTT. Full variable domain (outside the CDR3, taken from reference TRBV30 and TRBJ1-5): SQTIHQWPATLVQPVGSPLSLECTVEGTSNPNLYWYRQAAGRGLQLLFYSVGIGQISSEVPQNLSASRPQDRQFILSSKKLLLSDSGFYLCAWSSGSNQPQHFGDGTRLSIL.

The rearrangement links TRBV29-1 to TRBJ1-2, with D possibly TRBD1 on 5 matching bases. Germline V CDR1 and CDR2: SQVTM, ANQGSEA. The CDR3 totals 12 residues. Trimming pared 4 bases from V and 8 bases from J, leaving 14 bases between. The DNA for the CDR3 is TGCAGCGTTGTTGAGGGGAATGGGGGCTACACCTTC. This sequence encodes CSVVEGNGGYTF.